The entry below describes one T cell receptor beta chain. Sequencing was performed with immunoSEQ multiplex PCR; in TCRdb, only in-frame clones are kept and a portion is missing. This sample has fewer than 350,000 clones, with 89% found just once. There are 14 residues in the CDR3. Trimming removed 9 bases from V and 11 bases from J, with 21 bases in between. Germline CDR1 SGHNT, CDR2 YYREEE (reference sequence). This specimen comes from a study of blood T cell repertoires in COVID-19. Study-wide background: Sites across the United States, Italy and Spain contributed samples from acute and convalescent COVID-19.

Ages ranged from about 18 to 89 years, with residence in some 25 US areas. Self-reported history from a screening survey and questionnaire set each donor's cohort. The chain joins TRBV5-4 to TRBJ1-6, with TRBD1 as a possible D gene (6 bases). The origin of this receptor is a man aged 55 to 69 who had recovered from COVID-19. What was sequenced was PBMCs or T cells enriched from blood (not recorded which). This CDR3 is CATAIQGIRTPLHF. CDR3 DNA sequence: TGTGCCACCGCTATTCAGGGGATAAGGACACCCCTCCACTTT.